This is a list of T cell receptor beta chains from one sample in a study of T cell repertoires in aging, cancer and after chemotherapy. TCRdb processed the multiplex PCR reads anew with MiXCR; each CDR3 protein has one entry. The repertoire holds about 560 distinct CDR3 sequences, about 20% seen once, with 41% in the top ten. The material sequenced was blood. These receptors were collected from a human donor with a solid tumor. Both conserved end residues are part of each CDR3. D genes are given only for firm matches. Size is omitted from some rows. Given values are once, few, many or a class for expanded clones.

NA	NA	TRBV2	TRBJ2-5	CASRVPPAGPGETQYF	TGTGCCAGCAGAGTCCCCCCGGCGGGGCCAGGGGAGACCCAGTACTTC
large	NA	TRBV20-1	TRBJ2-7	CSARPEYLQYEQYF	TGCAGTGCTAGGCCAGAGTACCTCCAGTACGAGCAGTACTTC
NA	NA	TRBV27	TRBJ1-2	CASSLGTTNYGYTF	TGTGCCAGCAGTTTAGGCACCACTAACTATGGCTACACCTTC
few	TRBD2	TRBV5-1	TRBJ2-2	CASSLDGGGFTGELFF	TGCGCCAGCAGCTTGGATGGCGGGGGTTTCACCGGGGAGCTGTTTTTT
large	NA	TRBV30	TRBJ2-1	CAWSVARAGEQFF	TGTGCCTGGAGTGTGGCCCGGGCTGGTGAGCAGTTCTTC
large	NA	TRBV20-1	TRBJ1-6	CSAASNSPLHF	TGCAGTGCTGCGAGTAATTCACCCCTCCACTTT
large	NA	TRBV5-6	TRBJ2-3	CASSLRGTSTDTQYF	TGTGCCAGCAGCTTAAGGGGAACTAGCACAGATACGCAGTATTTT
large	TRBD1	TRBV19	TRBJ2-3	CASTRGTGGSTDTQYF	TGTGCCAGTACCAGAGGGACAGGGGGTAGCACAGATACGCAGTATTTT
NA	NA	TRBV21-1	TRBJ1-5	CASSPQTGHNQPQHF	TGTGCCAGCAGCCCTCAGACAGGCCACAATCAGCCCCAGCATTTT
large	TRBD1	TRBV30	TRBJ1-1	CAWTGGTTEAFF	TGTGCCTGGACAGGGGGGACCACTGAAGCTTTCTTT
few	TRBD1	TRBV20-1	TRBJ1-1	CSALQTGGVEAFF	TGCAGTGCCCTACAGACAGGGGGAGTTGAAGCTTTCTTT
large	NA	TRBV7-2	TRBJ2-5	CASSLAGGSKETQYF	TGTGCCAGCAGCTTAGCCGGGGGTAGCAAAGAGACCCAGTACTTC
NA	TRBD1	TRBV5-1	TRBJ2-7	CASSILGTGYDEQYF	TGTGCCAGCAGCATCCTTGGGACAGGGTACGACGAGCAGTACTTC
few	TRBD1	TRBV12-5	TRBJ2-7	CASGLGTGKYEQYF	TGTGCTAGTGGTTTGGGGACAGGGAAATACGAGCAGTACTTC
large	TRBD2	TRBV29-1	TRBJ2-2	CSSWGGSGELFF	TGCAGCTCATGGGGGGGATCCGGGGAGCTGTTTTTT
large	NA	TRBV7-2	TRBJ2-1	CASSRAHEQFF	TGTGCCAGCAGCCGGGCCCATGAGCAGTTCTTC
large	TRBD1	TRBV29-1	TRBJ1-1	CSGREGAVGAFF	TGCAGCGGTAGGGAGGGGGCGGTGGGTGCTTTCTTT
NA	TRBD2	TRBV28	TRBJ2-3	CASSGLAGEGIDTQYF	TGTGCCAGCAGTGGGTTAGCGGGGGAGGGTATAGATACGCAGTATTTT
NA	NA	TRBV2	TRBJ1-2	CASSVMRTDNYGYTF	TGTGCCAGCAGCGTAATGAGGACAGATAACTATGGCTACACCTTC
large	TRBD2	TRBV7-9	TRBJ2-1	CASSLVTGGAYNEQFF	TGTGCCAGCAGCTTAGTCACCGGGGGGGCCTACAATGAGCAGTTCTTC
NA	NA	TRBV4-1	TRBJ1-2	CASSLEGLRDGYTF	TGCGCCAGCAGCCTGGAGGGGCTCAGGGATGGCTACACCTTC
NA	NA	TRBV29-1	TRBJ2-6	CSVASGADVLTF	TGCAGCGTTGCCTCTGGGGCAGACGTCCTGACTTTC
large	TRBD1	TRBV6-5	TRBJ2-2	CASEGAGPGELFF	TGTGCCAGCGAGGGGGCGGGCCCCGGGGAGCTGTTTTTT
NA	TRBD1	TRBV24-1	TRBJ2-5	CATSDWTGGGQETQYF	TGTGCCACCAGTGATTGGACAGGGGGAGGCCAAGAGACCCAGTACTTC
large	NA	TRBV12-3/TRBV12-4	TRBJ2-3	CASSPGLPQGPQYF	TGTGCCAGCAGTCCGGGACTCCCACAGGGTCCGCAGTATTTT
large	NA	TRBV27	TRBJ2-7	CASSLRDGSYEQYF	TGTGCCAGCAGTTTACGGGACGGATCCTACGAGCAGTACTTC
NA	NA	TRBV7-2	TRBJ1-2	CASSGDGSSDGYTF	TGTGCCAGCAGTGGGGACGGGAGCTCCGATGGCTACACCTTC
large	NA	TRBV6-5	TRBJ1-1	CASSYSGGLNTEAFF	TGTGCCAGCAGTTACTCTGGGGGCCTGAACACTGAAGCTTTCTTT
medium-sized	NA	TRBV6-1	TRBJ1-3	CASSVGSPGDTIYF	TGTGCCAGCAGTGTAGGGAGCCCCGGGGACACCATATATTTT
large	TRBD2	TRBV29-1	TRBJ2-5	CSVWETSGGARETQYF	TGCAGCGTGTGGGAGACTAGCGGGGGGGCCAGGGAGACCCAGTACTTC
NA	TRBD1	TRBV12-3/TRBV12-4	TRBJ1-1	CASSLPSYRGSTEAFF	TGTGCCAGCAGTTTACCTTCATACAGGGGTTCCACTGAAGCTTTCTTT
NA	NA	TRBV5-1	TRBJ2-5	CASCVDCAPLYF	TGCGCCAGCTGTGTGGACTGCGCCCCGCTGTACTTC
NA	TRBD1	TRBV7-2	TRBJ2-3	CASSFYICRPDRGGTDTQYF	TGTGCCAGCAGCTTCTACATCTGTAGGCCGGACAGGGGGGGCACAGATACGCAGTATTTT
large	TRBD2	TRBV7-6	TRBJ2-1	CASSPSGGGAYNEQFF	TGTGCCAGCAGCCCTAGCGGGGGGGGTGCCTACAATGAGCAGTTCTTC
NA	NA	TRBV2	TRBJ2-1	CASSAFLLDGNEQFF	TGTGCCAGCAGTGCGTTTTTGTTGGATGGTAATGAGCAGTTCTTC
large	NA	TRBV29-1	TRBJ2-5	CSVELAGAKYF	TGCAGCGTTGAACTCGCGGGGGCTAAGTACTTC